The 31 T cell receptor beta chains presented below share a single source sample, sequenced in a study of T cells after yellow fever vaccination. TCRdb recomputed calls from the 5' RACE reads with MiXCR, one row per CDR3 protein. Here the sample spans 310,000 or so distinct CDR3 sequences, around 3.6% being singletons. The material sequenced was PBMCs, taken on the day of the yellow fever booster vaccination. These receptors came from a man aged 18 to 30 who received the YFV17D yellow fever vaccine.

This clonotype has ten or more counts. The chain combines TRBV12-3 or TRBV12-4 with TRBJ2-5, with D perhaps TRBD1 (5 bases). With 5 bases removed from V and 3 bases from J, the gap between germline ends came to 13 bases. The CDR3 is 14 residues long. DNA for the CDR3: TGTGCCAGCAGTCCCACCTGGACAAAAGAGACCCAGTACTTC. Amino acids: CASSPTWTKETQYF.

This clonotype showed up many times. The V call is TRBV7-9, the J call TRBJ2-7, with 8 bases aligning to TRBD2. The CDR3 contains 13 residues. Germline trimming cut 3 bases from V and 3 bases from J; bases unmatched to any gene: 1. CDR1 is SEHNR and CDR2 is FQNEAQ in the germline V gene (reference sequence). As DNA, the CDR3 is TGTGCCAGCAGCTTCGGGAGGGGCTACGAGCAGTACTTC. Translated: CASSFGRGYEQYF.

This clonotype has at least ten counts. The V call is TRBV7-7, the J call TRBJ2-2; possible D gene TRBD1, 5 bases. Germline CDR1 SSHAT, CDR2 FNYEAQ (reference sequence). CDR3 size: 14 residues. Trimming shortened V by 1 base and J by 7 bases, and 10 bases separated the two germline ends. The CDR3 loop reads CASSLEKGIGELFF. The CDR3 DNA sequence: TGTGCCAGCAGCTTAGAAAAGGGGATCGGGGAGCTGTTTTTT. The full variable domain, rest sourced from reference TRBV7-7 and TRBJ2-2, is GAGVSQSPRYKVTKRGQDVTLRCDPISSHATLYWYQQALGQGPEFLTYFNYEAQPDKSGLPSDRFSAERPEGSISTLTIQRTEQRDSAMYRCASSLEKGIGELFFGEGSRLTVL.

This chain connects TRBV2 to TRBJ1-4; D not resolved. This CDR3 comprises 13 residues. V lost 10 bases, J lost 0 bases, and 9 bases lay in between. Germline assignment: CDR1 SNHLY and CDR2 FYNNEI. CDR3 in amino acids: CATRFPTNEKLFF. Written as DNA, the CDR3 is TGTGCCACCAGGTTCCCAACTAATGAAAAACTGTTTTTT.

This clonotype has just a few counts. The CDR3 bases are TGTGCCAGCTCACCACCGACAGGGGACACCATATATTTT. Residues: CASSPPTGDTIYF. V gene TRBV18 combines with J gene TRBJ1-3; 8 bases line up with TRBD1. V shed 0 bases and J 8 bases; nucleotides not matched to a gene: 0. The CDR3 length is 13 residues. CDR1 and CDR2 (germline): KGHSH, LQKENI.

This clonotype was seen a handful of times. J is TRBJ2-5 and V is TRBV27; D possibly matches TRBD1 or TRBD2 (5 bases each). This CDR3 contains 14 residues. Trimming took 4 bases from V and 5 from J, leaving 14 bases between them. The germline gives CDR1 MNHEY, CDR2 SMNVEV (reference sequence). CDR3 in amino acids: CASSSARGRETQYF. In DNA, the CDR3 is TGTGCCAGCAGTTCAGCGAGGGGCAGGGAGACCCAGTACTTC.

This clonotype has at least ten counts. The CDR3 DNA reads as TGTGCCAGCTCACGACCGACAGGGAGGCTCAGCGAGCAGTACTTC. Protein product: CASSRPTGRLSEQYF. The chain joins TRBV18 to TRBJ2-7; TRBD1 is a possible D gene (7 bases). V was cut by 4 bases and J by 6 bases, with 19 bases left in between. Per the germline V gene, CDR1 is KGHSH and CDR2 is LQKENI. This CDR3 is 15 amino acids long.

This clonotype showed up just a few times. This sequence joins TRBV5-4 and TRBJ1-1; D is unclear. Germline loops: CDR1 SGHNT, CDR2 YYREEE (reference sequence). V was pared by 5 bases and J by 1 base, with 6 bases between. This CDR3 has 12 residues. This chain's CDR3 is CASSKENTEAFF. The CDR3 region has the DNA TGTGCCAGCAGTAAGGAGAACACTGAAGCTTTCTTT.

This clonotype was counted between two and nine times. The rearrangement uses TRBV19 and TRBJ2-7; D is unclear. Looked up from germline, CDR1 is LNHDA and CDR2 is SQIVND (reference sequence). V shed 4 bases and J shed 1 base, with 14 bases lying between them. The CDR3 has 15 residues. In DNA, the CDR3 is TGTGCCAGTAGTACGTATTTCCGTGGTTCCTACGAGCAGTACTTC. This sequence encodes CASSTYFRGSYEQYF.

The chain carries TRBV7-2 and TRBJ2-7; TRBD1 matches at 9 bases. Trimming cost V 4 bases and J 4 bases; bases outside gene matches: 5. The CDR3 has 14 residues. Germline assignment: CDR1 SGHTA and CDR2 FQGNSA. The CDR3 loop reads CASSYRDRAYEQYF. CDR3 bases: TGTGCCAGCAGCTACCGGGACAGGGCTTACGAGCAGTACTTC.

This clonotype turned up a few times. The chain is built from TRBV7-2 and TRBJ1-4; TRBD1 agrees at 10 bases. Germline V gene lookup returns CDR1 SGHTA and CDR2 FQGNSA. The CDR3 spans 16 residues. J was trimmed by 1 base and V by 5 bases; bases with no gene match: 4. The CDR3 region is CASSIRDRGTNEKLFF. DNA of the CDR3: TGTGCCAGCAGCATCCGGGACAGGGGAACTAATGAAAAACTGTTTTTT.

This clonotype has a count of ten or more. The chain employs TRBV20-1 and TRBJ2-1; no definite D call. Per the germline V gene, CDR1 is DFQATT and CDR2 is SNEGSKA (reference sequence). The V end lost 6 bases, the J end lost 4 bases, and 13 bases lay between the germline ends. This CDR3 is built from 13 residues. The CDR3 DNA follows: TGCAGTGCCCATCTGGCCCGGTACAATGAGCAGTTCTTC. This translates into CSAHLARYNEQFF.

In this sample, this clonotype turned up many times. V usage is TRBV7-8 and J usage is TRBJ1-4; D remains ambiguous. The germline V and J ends were trimmed by 1 base and 3 bases, with 18 bases remaining between them. Germline assignment: CDR1 SGHVS and CDR2 FQNEAQ. This CDR3 is 18 amino acids long. The CDR3 loop is CASSLESPGSGANEKLFF. CDR3 bases: TGTGCCAGCAGCTTAGAATCGCCCGGCAGCGGAGCTAATGAAAAACTGTTTTTT.

This clonotype was seen ten or more times. The chain uses TRBV4-1 and TRBJ1-2, with D possibly matching TRBD1 (5 bases). The CDR3 consists of 16 residues. Germline V gene sequence: CDR1 MGHRA, CDR2 YSYEKL. Trimming left V 2 bases short and J 6 bases short, with 19 bases between. The CDR3 DNA is TGCGCCAGCAGCCAAATAATTGGACTGGGGCGGGATGGCTACACCTTC. This gives the protein CASSQIIGLGRDGYTF.

CDR3 bases: TGTGCCAGCACTCCTGTCCCCCACAGGCATAGTAAGACCCAGTACTTC. Translating gives CASTPVPHRHSKTQYF. The V call is TRBV6-2 or TRBV6-3, the J call TRBJ2-5, with a possible D match to TRBD1 (5 bases). This CDR3 has 16 amino acids. The ends were cut back, 7 bases at V and 6 bases at J, with 24 bases in the middle. Germline V gene lookup returns CDR1 MNHEY and CDR2 SVGEGT.

V gene TRBV27 combines with J gene TRBJ2-5, with 8 bases lining up with TRBD2. Germline lookup yields CDR1 MNHEY and CDR2 SMNVEV (reference sequence). With 7 bases clipped from V and 5 bases from J, the junction kept 6 bases outside the gene matches. The CDR3 covers 13 residues. CDR3 sequence (DNA): TGTGCCAGCATCGGGGGGGGCCAGGAGACCCAGTACTTC. Translated, it gives CASIGGGQETQYF.

This clonotype was picked up many times. This rearrangement joins TRBV5-1 to TRBJ2-2; possible D gene TRBD1, 5 bases. This CDR3 comprises 17 residues. Looked up from germline, CDR1 is SGHRS and CDR2 is YFSETQ. Trimming cost V 1 base and J 2 bases, with 15 bases left between them. The CDR3 loop is CASSLYPTVTNTGELFF. The CDR3 nucleotides are TGCGCCAGCAGCTTGTATCCGACAGTTACCAACACCGGGGAGCTGTTTTTT.

This chain joins TRBV11-3 and TRBJ2-5; tentatively, D is TRBD2 (7 bases). Germline V gene sequence: CDR1 SGHNT, CDR2 YENEEA. The CDR3 has 15 residues. Trimming pared 11 bases from V and 2 bases from J, leaving 21 bases between. The CDR3 DNA sequence: TGTGCCCCCAGGGTGTCGGGGGGCCGTCAAGAGACCCAGTACTTC. This encodes CAPRVSGGRQETQYF. Drawing the rest from reference TRBV11-3 and TRBJ2-5, the complete variable domain is EAGVVQSPRYKIIEKKQPVAFWCNPISGHNTLYWYLQNLGQGPELLIRYENEEAVDDSQLPKDRFSAERLKGVDSTLKIQPAELGDSAVYLCAPRVSGGRQETQYFGPGTRLLVL.

For the CDR3, the DNA is TGCAGCGTTGAAGTACTTGAGGACAGGGGGCTGGGCGATGAGCAGTTCTTC. Protein product: CSVEVLEDRGLGDEQFF. V and J are TRBV29-1 and TRBJ2-1, with 11 bases aligning to TRBD1. Germline lookup yields CDR1 SQVTM and CDR2 ANQGSEA. J was trimmed by 8 bases and V by 1 base; bases with no gene match: 13. The CDR3 sequence is 17 residues long.

CDR3 sequence reads: CASSLSSRRGNTEAFF. CDR3 sequence (DNA): TGTGCCAGCAGCTTATCTTCGAGGAGAGGGAACACTGAAGCTTTCTTT. The J gene is TRBJ1-1, the V gene TRBV7-9; D not resolved. Germline V lookup: CDR1 SEHNR, CDR2 FQNEAQ (reference sequence). This CDR3 is 16 amino acids long. V gave up 2 bases and J gave up 1 base, with 14 bases separating them.

This clonotype was recorded at least ten times. This chain joins TRBV5-1 and TRBJ2-7; D ambiguous. Germline CDR1 SGHRS, CDR2 YFSETQ. This CDR3 has 13 amino acids. V shed 0 bases and J shed 3 bases, with 7 bases lying between them. CDR3 nucleotide sequence: TGCGCCAGCAGCTTGGATTTGGGCTACGAGCAGTACGTC. It yields the protein CASSLDLGYEQYV.

This clonotype has at least ten counts. This sequence joins TRBV5-1 and TRBJ2-1, with 11 positions matching TRBD2. In germline, CDR1 is SGHRS, CDR2 YFSETQ. Trimming took 6 bases from V and 4 from J; bases not matched to a gene: 9. This CDR3 is 16 amino acids long. The CDR3 is CASKTSGGAAYNEQFF. The CDR3 DNA reads TGCGCCAGCAAAACTAGCGGGGGAGCCGCTTACAATGAGCAGTTCTTC.

This clonotype was seen ten or more times. The chain carries TRBV6-5 and TRBJ2-1; TRBD2 is a possible D gene (6 bases). From germline, CDR1 is MNHEY and CDR2 SVGAGI. V dropped 8 bases and J dropped 4 bases, with 12 bases sitting between them. The CDR3 covers 13 residues. The CDR3 is CASGEDEYNEQFF. The CDR3 DNA reads TGTGCCAGCGGGGAGGATGAATACAATGAGCAGTTCTTC.

This clonotype was picked up many times. The J gene is TRBJ1-4, the V gene TRBV5-4; the match to TRBD1 covers 7 bases. There are 15 residues in the CDR3. Trimming at V came to 0 bases and at J to 8 bases, leaving 7 bases not matched to a gene. Germline assignment: CDR1 SGHNT and CDR2 YYREEE (reference sequence). The CDR3 protein is CASSLASTGREKLFF. CDR3 nucleotides: TGTGCCAGCAGCTTGGCTTCGACAGGGAGAGAAAAACTGTTTTTT.

At least ten counts were recorded for this clonotype. The chain recombines TRBV4-1 with TRBJ2-2; D remains ambiguous. CDR1 and CDR2 from the germline V gene are MGHRA and YSYEKL. CDR3 length equals 13 residues. With 8 bases removed from V and 5 bases from J, the gap between germline ends came to 12 bases. CDR3 protein: CASAQTGTGELFF. The CDR3 region has the DNA TGCGCCAGCGCCCAAACCGGGACCGGGGAGCTGTTTTTT.

This clonotype has at least ten counts. The chain joins TRBV7-9 to TRBJ2-3, with TRBD2 matching 10 bases. V lost 4 bases and J lost 1; bases outside the gene matches: 2. The V gene's germline CDR1 is SEHNR and CDR2 FQNEAQ (reference sequence). The CDR3 has 15 residues. The CDR3: CASSSGLAGTDTQYF. CDR3 DNA sequence: TGTGCCAGCAGCTCCGGACTAGCGGGCACAGATACGCAGTATTTT.

The V and J genes are TRBV6-2 or TRBV6-3 and TRBJ1-5; 9 bases align to TRBD1. V shed 2 bases and J 3 bases; nucleotides not matched to a gene: 2. This CDR3 spans 15 amino acids. CDR1 and CDR2 from the germline V gene are MNHEY and SVGEGT. This chain's CDR3 is CASSYGTGNNQPQHF. DNA of the CDR3: TGTGCCAGCAGTTACGGGACAGGGAACAATCAGCCCCAGCATTTT.

This clonotype came up many times. As DNA, the CDR3 is TGTGCCAGCAGCCTACTAGCGGGGGGGACCTACGAGCAGTACGTC. Amino acid sequence: CASSLLAGGTYEQYV. The chain employs TRBV7-2 and TRBJ2-7; 13 bases align to TRBD2. J gave up 2 bases and V 5 bases, and 3 bases lay outside the gene matches. The length of the CDR3 is 15 residues. Germline V gene data show CDR1 as SGHTA and CDR2 as FQGNSA.

This chain connects TRBV18 to TRBJ2-1; 8 bases map to TRBD2. This CDR3 has 15 residues. CDR1 is KGHSH, CDR2 LQKENI, per germline. Germline trimming cut 4 bases from V and 3 bases from J; bases unmatched to any gene: 5. For the CDR3, the DNA is TGTGCCAGCTCACTCCGGGGGGGGTTCTACAATGAGCAGTTCTTC. It specifies CASSLRGGFYNEQFF.

This clonotype was counted only a few times. The rearrangement uses TRBV20-1 and TRBJ1-2; D call uncertain. V dropped 0 bases and J dropped 1 base, with 21 bases sitting between them. This CDR3 is 18 amino acids long. Germline V gene lookup returns CDR1 DFQATT and CDR2 SNEGSKA (reference sequence). CDR3 amino acids: CSARDLGPNDLLNYGYTF. As DNA, the CDR3 is TGCAGTGCTAGAGATCTTGGCCCCAACGACCTCCTTAACTATGGCTACACCTTC.

V is TRBV6-2 or TRBV6-3 and J is TRBJ1-4; D might be TRBD1 (5 bases). Germline V lookup: CDR1 MNHEY, CDR2 SVGEGT. Trimming shortened V by 5 bases and J by 5 bases, and 21 bases separated the two germline ends. The CDR3 length is 17 residues. CDR3 amino acids: CASSGPTTRGVNEKLFF. The CDR3 DNA sequence: TGTGCCAGCAGTGGACCCACCACCCGGGGGGTCAATGAAAAACTGTTTTTT.